The clone carrying this TCR beta chain was recorded once. The data originate from a study of OX40 agonist ivuxolimab in advanced cancers. Repertoires were generated with immunoSEQ multiplex PCR, while TCRdb's copy carries only in-frame clones and drops some. This table holds some 100,000 clones, just over 90% found once. This CDR3 is 17 amino acids long. The source of this sequence is an adult with an advanced solid tumor such as melanoma, head and neck, liver or kidney cancer. This sequence joins TRBV21-1 and TRBJ2-2; TRBD2, the table's D call, lacks a check against the DNA. TRBV21-1 is a recognized pseudogene. The specimen comprised CD4+ or CD8+ T cells sorted from blood, sampled in a trial of the OX40 agonist ivuxolimab. The chain's CDR3 is CASSKVWTSGRHGELFF. CDR3 DNA sequence: TGTGCCAGCAGCAAAGTTTGGACTAGCGGGAGGCATGGGGAGCTGTTTTTT.